This TCR beta chain comes out of a study of T cells after yellow fever vaccination. Overall study findings and caveats: Clones from primary vaccination mostly reappeared after the booster (96% CD4, over 85% CD8). Only a minor proportion of clonotypes was detected across both CD4 and CD8 compartments.

Points on this clonotype: The antigen remains undetermined.

A single record per CDR3 protein comes from TCRdb applying MiXCR to the 5' RACE reads. The sample lists about 310,000 distinct CDR3 sequences, 3.6% occurring once. V gave up 7 bases and J gave up 2 bases; unmatched junction bases: 8. This CDR3 spans 15 amino acids. Specimen: PBMCs, collected on the day of the yellow fever booster vaccination. The chain has TRBV12-3 or TRBV12-4 and TRBJ2-5; 9 bases fit TRBD2. This TCR was recovered from a man between 18 and 35 years old who received the YFV17D yellow fever vaccine. Here the CDR3 reads CASMIGSGGQETQYF. The CDR3 nucleotides read TGTGCCAGCATGATTGGTAGCGGGGGACAAGAGACCCAGTACTTC.